This is a list of T cell receptor beta chains from one sample in a study of blood T cell repertoires in COVID-19. Assay: immunoSEQ multiplex PCR; the TCRdb copy retains only in-frame clones and omits some. The table includes fewer than 250,000 clones, roughly 87% detected once. Sequencing input: PBMCs or T cells enriched from blood (not recorded which). These receptor sequences come from a woman aged 30 to 39 with acute COVID-19. Each CDR3 is given with its conserved first and last residue. D genes are given only for firm matches. The size of a clone is reported for some rows only, either as once, few or many, or as a class for expanded clones.

d_call j_call v_call clone_size cdr3_aa cdr3_nt
TRBD1 TRBJ1-2 TRBV19 . CASTFLDRRYGYTF TGTGCCAGTACCTTCCTGGACAGGAGATATGGCTACACCTTC
. TRBJ1-2 TRBV6-5 . CASSYTGTTGEGYTF TGTGCCAGCAGTTACACAGGGACCACAGGTGAAGGCTACACCTTC
. TRBJ1-2 TRBV4-1 . CASQGSYGYTF TGCGCCTCCCAGGGGAGCTATGGCTACACCTTC
. TRBJ2-5 TRBV7-2 once CASSLDISETQYF TGTGCCAGCAGCCTGGACATTTCGGAGACCCAGTACTTC
. TRBJ1-5 TRBV30 few CAWRAREGRSNQPQHF TGTGCCTGGAGAGCTAGGGAGGGCAGGAGTAATCAGCCCCAGCATTTT
. TRBJ1-5 TRBV5-6 . CASSLGGFSNQPQHF TGTGCCAGCAGCTTAGGAGGATTCAGCAATCAGCCCCAGCATTTT
. TRBJ1-2 TRBV27 . CASSSHRVGYGYTF TGTGCCAGCAGTTCACACAGGGTCGGCTATGGCTACACCTTC
. TRBJ1-2 TRBV25-1 . CASSDGGYTF TGTGCCAGCAGTGACGGGGGCTACACCTTC
. TRBJ1-3 TRBV3-1/TRBV3-2 few CASEATGNTIYF TGTGCCAGCGAGGCAACCGGAAACACCATATATTTT
. TRBJ1-2 TRBV9 . CASSPRGSDYGYTF TGTGCCAGCAGCCCCCGGGGATCGGACTATGGCTACACCTTC
TRBD1 TRBJ1-5 TRBV15 . CATSSPWDRGRGSNQPQHF TGTGCCACCAGCAGTCCCTGGGACAGGGGGCGCGGAAGCAATCAGCCCCAGCATTTT
TRBD2 TRBJ2-4 TRBV5-6 . CASSPGGLAKNIQYF TGTGCCAGCAGCCCGGGAGGGTTAGCCAAAAACATTCAGTACTTC
TRBD2 TRBJ2-1 TRBV9 . CASSGGGRDNEQFF TGTGCCAGCAGCGGTGGGGGGAGGGACAATGAGCAGTTCTTC
TRBD2 TRBJ2-2 TRBV5-4 . CASSGTSGLNTGELFF TGTGCCAGCAGCGGAACTAGCGGGCTGAACACCGGGGAGCTGTTTTTT
TRBD1 TRBJ2-2 TRBV5-1 . CASSPFQGADGELFF TGCGCCAGCAGCCCCTTTCAGGGGGCGGACGGGGAGCTGTTTTTT